A single sample is the source of the 22 T cell receptor beta chains below, sequenced in a study of PD-L1 blockade in urothelial cancer. The protocol was immunoSEQ multiplex PCR, while the TCRdb copy is restricted to in-frame clones and leaves out a portion. Of about 93,000 clones listed, around 89% are singletons. Noted time point: pretreatment peripheral blood. The source was PBMCs, collected around atezolizumab (anti-PD-L1) treatment. These receptors were collected from a man in his sixties with urothelial cancer.

This clone was detected once. The chain has TRBV9 and TRBJ2-7; a weak D match, TRBD2 (6 bases). The V end was cut by 2 bases, the J end by 3 bases, with 9 bases between. Germline lookup yields CDR1 SGDLS and CDR2 YYNGEE. This CDR3 spans 13 amino acids. CDR3 sequence reads: CASSVGTYYEQYF. In DNA form, the CDR3 reads TGTGCCAGCAGCGTTGGGACTTACTACGAGCAGTACTTC. The full variable domain, in which reference TRBV9 and TRBJ2-7 provide the parts outside the CDR3, is DSGVTQTPKHLITATGQRVTLRCSPRSGDLSVYWYQQSLDQGLQFLIQYYNGEERAKGNILERFSAQQFPDLHSELNLSSLELGDSALYFCASSVGTYYEQYFGPGTRLTVT.

DNA of the CDR3: TGTGCCAGCAGCCCGTCGGGATCCTCCTCCTACGAGCAGTACTTC. Translated: CASSPSGSSSYEQYF. This sequence joins TRBV9 and TRBJ2-7, with a possible D match to TRBD2 (5 bases). The CDR3 runs 15 residues. Germline V gives CDR1 SGDLS, CDR2 YYNGEE. Trimming left V 4 bases short and J 0 bases short, with 14 bases between.

The chain couples TRBV5-1 to TRBJ2-1; a weak D match, TRBD2 (6 bases). This CDR3 is built from 14 residues. Between the trimmed V and J ends, which lost 4 bases and 0 bases, there was a span of 8 bases. Germline V gene sequence: CDR1 SGHRS, CDR2 YFSETQ. DNA for the CDR3: TGCGCCAGCAGCCCGGGGGACTCCTACAATGAGCAGTTCTTC. Its translation: CASSPGDSYNEQFF.

This chain connects TRBV7-2 to TRBJ2-3; D may be TRBD2 (5 bases). There are 15 residues in the CDR3. CDR1 SGHTA and CDR2 FQGNSA come from the germline V gene. Trimming left V 0 bases short and J 0 bases short, with 7 bases between. The CDR3 nucleotides read TGTGCCAGCAGCTTAGCTGCGGGTAGCACAGATACGCAGTATTTT. Its translation is CASSLAAGSTDTQYF.

This rearrangement joins TRBV7-2 to TRBJ2-4; 8 nucleotides match TRBD1. This CDR3 spans 14 amino acids. J was trimmed by 8 bases and V by 5 bases; bases with no gene match: 8. The germline gives CDR1 SGHTA, CDR2 FQGNSA. The CDR3 sequence: CASSKQGAQDIQYF. The CDR3 DNA is TGTGCCAGCAGCAAGCAGGGGGCGCAGGACATTCAGTACTTC.

The chain combines TRBV5-8 with TRBJ2-1; tentatively, D is TRBD1 (6 bases). The V end lost 0 bases, the J end lost 8 bases, and 15 bases lay between the germline ends. Germline V gene data show CDR1 as SGHTS and CDR2 as YDEGEE. The CDR3 has 15 residues. CDR3 nucleotides: TGTGCCAGCAGCTTGGGTCGGACAGCTACGGATGAGCAGTTCTTC. Translating gives CASSLGRTATDEQFF.

The CDR3 DNA is TGTGCCAGCAGCCGGACTAGTCAGTTAACCCAGTACTTC. Its protein product is CASSRTSQLTQYF. V and J are TRBV5-4 and TRBJ2-5; 7 bases are shared with TRBD2. This CDR3 spans 13 amino acids. Trimming cost V 4 bases and J 8 bases; bases outside gene matches: 8. Germline V gives CDR1 SGHNT, CDR2 YYREEE (reference sequence).

The chain links TRBV7-2 to TRBJ2-7; 7 nucleotides line up with TRBD2. The ends lost 6 bases at V and 5 bases at J; junction bases unmatched: 16. The CDR3 consists of 16 residues. Looked up from germline, CDR1 is SGHTA and CDR2 is FQGNSA. The CDR3 loop is CASSRTYGGSNNEQYF. The CDR3, as DNA: TGTGCCAGCAGTCGTACATATGGCGGGAGTAATAACGAGCAGTACTTC.

The chain carries TRBV4-2 and TRBJ2-3; 15 nucleotides line up with TRBD2. V lost 1 base to trimming and J lost 1 base; unmatched junction nucleotides: 15. The CDR3 consists of 22 residues. CDR1 LGHNA and CDR2 YNFKEQ come from the germline V gene. Here the CDR3 DNA reads TGTGCCAGCAGCCAAGGGTATTCCCTCGGACTAGCGGGGGGGCGTGGCACAGATACGCAGTATTTT. Translated: CASSQGYSLGLAGGRGTDTQYF.

The V call is TRBV6-6, the J call TRBJ1-6; D gene ambiguous. In germline, CDR1 is MNHNY, CDR2 SVGAGI (reference sequence). V lost 2 bases and J 6 bases, leaving 8 bases between the germline ends. CDR3 length: 14 residues. The CDR3, as DNA: TGTGCCAGCAGTTACACCGCGGTTAATTCACCCCTCCACTTT. This gives the protein CASSYTAVNSPLHF.

The rearrangement joins TRBV28 to TRBJ2-1, with TRBD2 matching 10 bases. This CDR3 has 17 residues. Germline V gene lookup returns CDR1 MDHEN and CDR2 SYDVKM. V lost 5 bases, J lost 8 bases, and 15 bases stayed unmatched. The CDR3 nucleotides read TGTGCCAGCAGTCCCCTCGGACTAGCGGATTTGAGGGATGAGCAGTTCTTC. It is translated as CASSPLGLADLRDEQFF.

The chain joins TRBV7-2 to TRBJ1-2; TRBD1 matches at 7 bases. The CDR3 is 14 amino acids. Germline V lookup: CDR1 SGHTA, CDR2 FQGNSA. V trimming: 6 bases; J trimming: 4 bases; junction bases outside the gene matches: 8. CDR3 sequence: CASSSEQGSYGYTF. The CDR3 region has the DNA TGTGCCAGCAGTTCCGAACAGGGGAGCTATGGCTACACCTTC.

This clone has only a few counts. This chain links TRBV2 with TRBJ2-7; 12 bases are shared with TRBD1. Germline-derived CDR1 and CDR2 are SNHLY and FYNNEI. The CDR3 loop spans 15 amino acids. With 6 bases clipped from V and 4 bases from J, the junction kept 7 bases outside the gene matches. Written as DNA, the CDR3 is TGTGCCAGCAGCCGGGGACAGGGGGCTTTATACGAGCAGTACTTC. Protein: CASSRGQGALYEQYF.

This clone was seen only once. The gene calls are TRBV10-3 and TRBJ1-2; 12 bases agree with TRBD1. The CDR3 has 17 amino acids. CDR1 and CDR2 (germline): ENHRY, SYGVKD. V lost 5 bases and J lost 6; bases outside the gene matches: 13. CDR3 sequence: CAISSGTGGPRGDGYTF. Here the CDR3 DNA reads TGTGCCATCAGTTCCGGGACAGGGGGCCCCCGGGGGGATGGCTACACCTTC.

The chain links TRBV11-3 to TRBJ2-5; D is unclear. The length of the CDR3 is 14 residues. Germline V CDR1 and CDR2: SGHNT, YENEEA. Trimming pared 5 bases from V and 5 bases from J, leaving 15 bases between. The CDR3 loop is CASSPDPSTETQYF. DNA of the CDR3: TGTGCCAGCAGCCCTGATCCGAGTACGGAGACCCAGTACTTC.

The V gene is TRBV7-7, the J gene TRBJ2-2; no firm D call. From germline, CDR1 is SSHAT and CDR2 FNYEAQ (reference sequence). The V and J ends lost 2 bases and 3 bases respectively, with 4 bases between them. The CDR3 is 13 amino acids. The CDR3 loop reads CASSLSHTGELFF. In DNA, the CDR3 is TGTGCCAGCAGCTTATCTCACACCGGGGAGCTGTTTTTT.

The table lists this clone with a few counts. The V and J genes are TRBV7-3 and TRBJ1-5, with D possibly matching TRBD1 (6 bases). V was cut by 1 base and J by 4 bases, with 23 bases left in between. From germline, CDR1 is SGHTA and CDR2 FQGTGA. The CDR3 covers 19 residues. CDR3 protein: CASSLKGNYRVEWNQPQHF. The CDR3 nucleotides read TGTGCCAGCAGCTTAAAGGGGAACTACAGGGTAGAGTGGAATCAGCCCCAGCATTTT. Combining the CDR3 with reference TRBV7-3 and TRBJ1-5 gives the whole variable domain GAGVSQTPSNKVTEKGKYVELRCDPISGHTALYWYRQSLGQGPEFLIYFQGTGAADDSGLPNDRFFAVRPEGSVSTLKIQRTERGDSAVYLCASSLKGNYRVEWNQPQHFGDGTRLSIL.

This clone was counted a single time. This rearrangement joins TRBV7-9 to TRBJ2-3, with TRBD1 matching over 7 bases. The CDR3 totals 18 residues. V was clipped by 4 bases and J by 2 bases; unmatched bases: 15. Germline CDR1 SEHNR, CDR2 FQNEAQ (reference sequence). CDR3 nucleotides: TGTGCCAGCAGCTCCAACGTGGGCAGGGGGAGTTTCACAGATACGCAGTATTTT. Its translation is CASSSNVGRGSFTDTQYF.

The gene calls are TRBV28 and TRBJ1-2, with D maybe TRBD1 (6 bases). CDR3 length equals 14 residues. Trimming left V 4 bases short and J 3 bases short, with 12 bases between. CDR1 and CDR2 (germline): MDHEN, SYDVKM. CDR3: CASSSGQWDYGYTF. The CDR3 DNA sequence: TGTGCCAGCAGTTCCGGACAGTGGGACTATGGCTACACCTTC.

This chain connects TRBV5-6 to TRBJ2-5; 7 bases map to TRBD1. The end of the DNA fits TRBJ2-7 better, so the J call may be wrong. The CDR3 consists of 15 residues. The germline V gene has CDR1 SGHDT and CDR2 YYEEEE. The CDR3 reads CASSLEDRDDHEQYF. CDR3 coding DNA: TGTGCCAGCAGCTTGGAAGACAGGGATGATCACGAGCAGTACTTC.

The rearrangement links TRBV5-4 to TRBJ2-3, with no clear D. Germline CDR1 and CDR2: SGHNT and YYREEE (reference sequence). This CDR3 has 14 residues. The germline V and J ends were trimmed by 2 bases and 0 bases, with 7 bases remaining between them. In DNA, the CDR3 is TGTGCCAGCAGCTTAAAGACTAGCACAGATACGCAGTATTTT. Amino acids: CASSLKTSTDTQYF.

This clone was seen once. The gene calls are TRBV5-1 and TRBJ1-2; maybe TRBD1 (5 bases). Trimming took 2 bases from V and 1 from J, leaving 9 bases between them. Germline CDR1 SGHRS, CDR2 YFSETQ. The CDR3 is 14 amino acids. The CDR3 protein is CASSLGVFNYGYTF. CDR3 DNA sequence: TGCGCCAGCAGCTTAGGGGTCTTTAACTATGGCTACACCTTC.